This T cell receptor beta chain emerged from a study of PD-1 blockade in mismatch repair-deficient tumors. Turning to the study itself: Patients had approximately 12 mismatch repair-deficient cancer types, all previously treated and progressing.

All patients were mismatch repair deficient, assessed by either PCR or immunohistochemistry. TCR sequencing covered a few patients who responded to pembrolizumab. Data came from immunoSEQ multiplex PCR; TCRdb stores just in-frame clones and leaves some out. The sample shows around 130,000 clones, approximately 91% of them seen only once. Broader study findings: Rapid post-treatment expansion, then contraction, generally preceding radiologic response, marked tumor-resident clones.

The CDR3 runs 15 residues. With respect to this clone: Its antigen is currently unknown.

The sequences come from peripheral blood, collected about 17 months after starting pembrolizumab. This chain links TRBV21-1 with TRBJ2-7; the DNA was not used to check the table's D call, TRBD1. TRBV21-1 is listed as a pseudogene. The receptor's source is an adult with mismatch repair-deficient cancer. CDR3: CASSKAGQGLYEQYF. The CDR3 DNA reads TGTGCCAGCAGCAAAGCAGGACAGGGGCTCTACGAGCAGTACTTC.